Described below is a single T cell receptor (beta chain) sequence and its context. The data are from a study of blood T cell repertoires in COVID-19. Whole-study context: The United States, Italy and Spain provided the acute and convalescent COVID-19 samples.

Authors' methods: Estimates of nucleated cell counts were drawn from the amplification of reference gene primers. Assay used: immunoSEQ multiplex PCR; TCRdb lists only in-frame clones, some missing. The D gene and trimming were derived from the DNA, and the V and J assignments and clone size from that table. The sample has over 100,000 clones; approximately 84% are singletons. CDR3 size: 16 residues. Trimming left V 8 bases short and J 4 bases short, with 21 bases between. CDR1 is LNHDA, CDR2 SQIVND, per germline (reference sequence). The TCR was taken from a woman aged 55-69 years with acute or convalescent COVID-19. Sequenced input: peripheral blood. The chain combines TRBV19 with TRBJ1-5; TRBD1 is a possible D gene (5 bases). CDR3 sequence reads: CASRQINGGHNQPQHF. CDR3 nucleotide sequence: TGTGCCAGTCGGCAGATAAACGGGGGTCATAATCAGCCCCAGCATTTT.